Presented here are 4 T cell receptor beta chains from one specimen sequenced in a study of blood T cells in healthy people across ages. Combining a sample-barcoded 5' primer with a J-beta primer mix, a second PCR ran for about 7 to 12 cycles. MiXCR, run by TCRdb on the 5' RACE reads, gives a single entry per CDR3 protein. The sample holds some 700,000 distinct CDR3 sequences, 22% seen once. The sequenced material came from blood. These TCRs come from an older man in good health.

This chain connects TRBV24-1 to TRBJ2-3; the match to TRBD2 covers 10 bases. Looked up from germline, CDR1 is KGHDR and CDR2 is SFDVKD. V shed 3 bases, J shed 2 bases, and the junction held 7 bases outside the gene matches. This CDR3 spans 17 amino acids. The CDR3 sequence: CATSDPGLAEATDTQYF. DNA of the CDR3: TGTGCCACCAGTGATCCTGGACTAGCGGAGGCCACAGATACGCAGTATTTT.

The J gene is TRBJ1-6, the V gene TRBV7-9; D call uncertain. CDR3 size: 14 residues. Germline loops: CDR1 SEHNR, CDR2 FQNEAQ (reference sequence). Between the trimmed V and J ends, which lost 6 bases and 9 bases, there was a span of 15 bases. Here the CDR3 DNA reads TGTGCCAGCAGACTCGACAAGGCGGGTTCACCCCTCCACTTT. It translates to CASRLDKAGSPLHF.

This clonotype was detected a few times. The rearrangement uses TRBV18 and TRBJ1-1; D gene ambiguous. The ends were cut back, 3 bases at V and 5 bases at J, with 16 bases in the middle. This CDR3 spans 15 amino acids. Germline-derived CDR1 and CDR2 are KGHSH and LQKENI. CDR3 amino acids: CASSPPKMEFTEAFF. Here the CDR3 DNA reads TGTGCCAGCTCACCGCCTAAGATGGAATTTACTGAAGCTTTCTTT.

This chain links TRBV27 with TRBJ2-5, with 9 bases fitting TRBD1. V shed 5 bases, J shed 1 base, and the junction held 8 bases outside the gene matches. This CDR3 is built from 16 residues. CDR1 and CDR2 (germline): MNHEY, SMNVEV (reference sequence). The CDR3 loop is CASSPLDRGFQETQYF. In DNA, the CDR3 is TGTGCCAGCAGTCCCCTGGACAGGGGATTCCAAGAGACCCAGTACTTC.